Below, one T cell receptor (beta chain) is given with its context. This clone has only one observation. What antigen it recognizes has not been identified. Qualities for individual bases were not recorded, and no much larger clone is one base off. The CDR3 spans 15 residues, from the cysteine through the phenylalanine. Only the CDR3 part of the read is kept: 45 bases, read in frame from the first base. The trim is 3 bases for V and 1 base for J, with a gap of 11 bases between the germline ends. Reading the germline V gene gives CDR1 MDHEN and CDR2 SYDVKM. This sample is drawn from a study of cytomegalovirus exposure and HLA in healthy donors (dated by TCRdb to 2016 to 2017). Background for the entire study: An earlier analysis of under 600 of the donors reported 250 to 350 Gb of sequence data and some 120 million unique TCR beta sequences from roughly 200 million T cells. Rather than drawing on any new phenotypic data, the later analysis identified candidate immune exposures from TCR beta sequences and the way those sequences occurred across donors. Alongside the repertoire data, information on donor age, sex, ethnicity and CMV serostatus was compiled. Among the approximately 430 genotyped donors, roughly 80% belonged to the genetic ancestry cluster associated with self-reported Caucasian donors. Typing coverage differed by locus: A, B, C, DRB1 and DQB1 were typed in about 629-640 donors, DQA1 in 500 to 550, DPA1 in around 600, and DPB1 in around 440. All discovery cohort repertoires had been generated on a single sequencing platform. Both class I and class II loci were covered by HLA typing, at four-digit resolution. The T cell repertoires of several hundred subjects were profiled by immunosequencing and related to cytomegalovirus serostatus. On average, over 200,000 unique TCR beta nucleotide sequences were sequenced per donor among 398 genotyped donors of the cohort, with 15% to 20% of those sequences being non-productive. To study patterns of TCR occurrence, a later analysis re-analyzed previously published TCR beta repertoires from more than 550 donors and added high-resolution HLA genotyping. Four or five DR-DQ haplotypes were handled as single units for association and clustering because linkage in the cohort was strong. The study aimed to test whether signatures of past pathogen exposure could be identified by cataloging public T cell receptors. To decide whether each TCR beta V gene segment behaved as functional or pseudogenic, an earlier analysis of approximately 590 of the donors relied on high-throughput TCR beta sequencing. Genome-wide SNP genotypes for about 60% of the roughly 670 donors were used in a later genetic analysis, which treated that subset as a discovery cohort. To predict cytomegalovirus infection status, the study brought together high-throughput TCR immunosequencing, statistical association of individual TCRs with disease status, and machine learning. Roughly 300 gigabases of sequencing data and 78 million or so unique TCR sequences were included in an early release covering 550 to 800 HLA-typed donors. Besides the first cohort of approximately 710 subjects, a separate validation cohort made up of over 95 different subjects was used. On the study overall, not on this receptor specifically: Assigning TCR associations to individual alleles was difficult when HLA alleles, especially DR and DQ, strongly co-occurred. The classifier was reported to diagnose cytomegalovirus status with high specificity and sensitivity in both the original and validation cohorts. An association between a missense DCLRE1C variant and V-gene and J-gene trimming of TCR beta chains was found in a later genetic analysis and replicated in an independent cohort. Only TCR beta chains were sequenced in this cohort, and the absence of alpha or paired-chain data limited detectable features. HLA typing was unavailable for some donors at each locus, so association tests used only the typed subset. In an earlier analysis of several hundred of the donors, most TCR beta V segments were observed in productive rearrangements about 87% or about 30% of the time, broadly matching IMGT annotations. A later analysis associated 15,000 or so TCR beta sequences with specific HLA alleles at a false discovery rate of 0.05. Compared with equally common non-associated chains, HLA-associated TCR beta chains in a later analysis were more clonally expanded and had lower generation probabilities. A later analysis found that most CMV-associated TCR beta chains appeared HLA-restricted, with HLA associations seemingly driven largely by CMV exposure. According to a later genetic analysis, donors in an Asian-associated ancestry cluster had fewer N-insertions in productive TCRs than the approximately 650-donor mean. The presence/absence analyses assumed that sequencing depth was roughly uniform across donors, and that assumption may not be true. In a later analysis, several top co-occurrence clusters were reported to appear linked to parvovirus B19, influenza, CMV and Epstein-Barr virus. Most TCR sequences were observed very rarely across donors, whereas some public TCRs were present in many individuals. Linkage disequilibrium might explain the correlated functional status among segregating V segments, but an unknown experimental factor could not be ruled out. According to a later analysis, TCR association rates differed among HLA loci, with DRB1 alleles showing the most associated TCRs and HLA-C alleles showing the fewest. The earlier analysis of 587 of the donors excluded 15 to 20 rarely observed V segments, including chromosome 9 orphons, because counts were too low. According to the authors, the approach could potentially be generalized to other disease states and immunological phenotypes. The only immune exposure information available for the cohort was CMV serostatus. Some IMGT-functional V segments, including TRBV6-2 and TRBV6-3, could not be told apart with the 87-base-pair reads, so those segments were excluded. Three of the identified cytomegalovirus-associated TCR beta chains were confirmed in vitro to be specific for cytomegalovirus antigens. The sequencing pipeline was judged likely to have produced a cluster of highly shared sequence variants as a technical artifact. A total of fewer than 200 TCR beta chains were listed by the study as associated with cytomegalovirus. A further reported finding was that TCR beta sequences accurately predicted the HLA-A and HLA-B alleles for most subjects in the first cohort.

The library was obtained by the immunoSEQ multiplex PCR assay. For the multiplex PCR, a mixture combining 60 forward primers for TCR Vbeta segments and 13 reverse primers for TCR Jbeta segments was used. Amplification of the CDR3 region of rearranged TCR beta genes was performed with a multiplex PCR assay on genomic DNA. The Illumina HiSeq System was used to sequence the amplified TCR beta libraries as 87-base-pair reads. On the authors' methods: In a later analysis, tens of millions of unique TCR beta chains were counted across the roughly 670 repertoires, and approximately 11 million of these chains were shared by at least two donors. A nearest-neighbor algorithm error-corrected the raw reads and collapsed the reads into unique sequences, merging closely related sequences to remove PCR and sequencing errors. V, D and J gene segments were assigned by aligning CDR3 sequences to IMGT reference sequences. For a sequence to be retained, a match of at least six nucleotides to both a V gene segment and a J gene segment was required. A rearrangement was called productive if the CDR3 had no stop codons and remained in frame with V and J, and every other rearrangement was called non-productive. CDR3 was defined according to IMGT convention as the region running from the second conserved V-encoded cysteine to the conserved J-encoded phenylalanine. Sequences without an unambiguous match to a single V gene segment were excluded from the earlier analysis of a few hundred of the donors. An earlier analysis of some 500 of the donors classified V segments as functional when productive rearrangements were above 56.7% and as segregating when the standard deviation between donors was above 5%. A statistical classification framework was developed to diagnose cytomegalovirus status using the catalog of TCR beta chain sequences. In a later analysis, TCR nucleotide sequences were compared against IMGT/GENE-DB human TR gene sequences so that V and J genes could be assigned. Using the TCRdist pipeline, a later analysis assigned CDR3 sequences along with most-parsimonious VDJ recombination scenarios. In a later analysis, each TCR beta chain was defined by its CDR3 amino acid sequence together with its V-gene family, and reads without a unique V-gene family were excluded. A later analysis removed nearly 600 highly shared, low-generation-probability nucleotide sequences to deal with suspected cross-contamination and a sequencing artifact. In a later analysis, a clonal expansion index was calculated for each public chain from normalized within-repertoire ranks of inferred template counts. In a later analysis, generation probabilities were computed with a VDJ recombination model fitted to out-of-frame rearrangements, and the resulting probabilities were checked against IGoR. A later analysis scored TCR-TCR, TCR-HLA and TCR-CMV co-occurrence with hypergeometric tests, applying a repertoire-size bias correction to TCR pairs. In a later analysis, false discovery rates were estimated by permuting HLA or CMV assignments 20 times. In a later analysis, co-occurring TCRs were grouped with DBSCAN, and TCRdist sequence similarity was added when clustering was performed within HLA-allele-positive subsets. Co-occurrence clustering excluded repertoires with fewer than 30,000 or more than 120,000 public chains, plus five with anomalous nucleotide sharing. TCRdb stores this immuneACCESS table with in-frame sequences only. Part of the clones is absent; in the studies checked, under half of the shortfall reflects unresolved V genes, and no reason is known for the rest. V and J calls and clone size come straight from that table; D and trimming were deduced from the DNA. The sample yields roughly 120,000 clones; around 80% were counted once. The ten top clones hold roughly 12% of the sample.

The cohort consisted of 670 or so healthy bone marrow donors. At the time of sampling, every cohort member was nominally healthy, though immune exposures that went unrecorded were likely present. The donor tested CMV seropositive and was one of the 289 seropositive cohort members. A peripheral blood sample was provided by each donor, and peripheral blood mononuclear cells were used for TCR beta sequencing. Genomic DNA was extracted from the blood cell samples with the Qiagen DNeasy Blood Extraction Kit. The TCR was taken from a man between 25 and 39 years old in good health and CMV-seropositive. Here the chain combines TRBV28 and TRBJ2-3, and TRBD1 may be the D gene, going by 6 matching bases. Source material: PBMCs. The nucleotide sequence is TGTGCCAGCAGTTTTGTACGACAGGGCACAGATACGCAGTATTTT. It specifies CASSFVRQGTDTQYF. The CDR3 plus the reference TRBV28 and TRBJ2-3 genes for the other parts give the full variable domain: DVKVTQSSRYLVKRTGEKVFLECVQDMDHENMFWYRQDPGLGLRLIYFSYDVKMKEKGDIPEGYSVSREKKERFSLILESASTNQTSMYLCASSFVRQGTDTQYFGPGTRLTVL.